This is a list of T cell receptor beta chains from one sample in a study of CD8 T cells in Susac syndrome. In TCRdb, the immunoSEQ multiplex PCR reads were re-called with MiXCR into one record per CDR3 protein. The sample includes some 76,000 distinct CDR3 sequences, roughly 91% of them seen just once. The specimen sequenced was CD8+ T cells from PBMCs. The origin of the receptors is a human donor with multiple sclerosis. The CDR3 runs from the conserved cysteine through the conserved F or W. D genes are given only for firm matches.

D	V	J	CDR3	DNA
NA	TRBV28	TRBJ2-3	CASSLLLVGSTDTQYF	TGTGCCAGCAGTTTATTGTTGGTCGGATCCACAGATACGCAGTATTTT
NA	TRBV7-9	TRBJ2-1	CASSPTTGPYYNEQFF	TGTGCCAGCAGCCCTACCACGGGCCCCTACTACAATGAGCAGTTCTTC
NA	TRBV27	TRBJ1-2	CASSPGSQTYGYTF	TGTGCCAGCAGTCCGGGGAGTCAGACCTATGGCTACACCTTC
NA	TRBV20-1	TRBJ1-3	CSAVSFFSGNTIYF	TGCAGTGCAGTCAGCTTTTTCTCTGGAAACACCATATATTTT
NA	TRBV30	TRBJ2-1	CAWSGTQKFF	TGTGCCTGGAGCGGGACCCAAAAGTTCTTC
TRBD2	TRBV7-9	TRBJ2-1	CASSSTSGGASYNEQFF	TGTGCCAGCAGCTCCACTAGCGGGGGGGCTTCCTACAATGAGCAGTTCTTC
TRBD1	TRBV9	TRBJ1-2	CASSPQGGDGYTF	TGTGCCAGCAGCCCTCAGGGGGGTGACGGCTACACCTTC
NA	TRBV6-2/TRBV6-3	TRBJ2-5	CATKGGNQETQYF	TGTGCCACTAAAGGAGGGAATCAAGAGACCCAGTACTTC
TRBD1	TRBV30	TRBJ2-7	CAWSRGWGYEQYF	TGTGCCTGGAGCAGGGGGTGGGGGTACGAGCAGTACTTC
NA	TRBV28	TRBJ2-1	CASRNSGNNEQFF	TGTGCCAGCAGGAATAGCGGCAACAATGAGCAGTTCTTC
NA	TRBV27	TRBJ1-1	CASSLSDNFIEAFF	TGTGCCAGCAGTTTGTCCGATAACTTCATTGAAGCTTTCTTT
NA	TRBV5-6	TRBJ1-1	CASSLEGGEGMNTEAFF	TGTGCCAGCAGCTTGGAAGGGGGGGAGGGAATGAACACTGAAGCTTTCTTT
NA	TRBV13	TRBJ2-3	CASSSGVDEGGDTQYF	TGTGCCAGCAGCTCCGGGGTAGATGAAGGGGGAGATACGCAGTATTTT
TRBD2	TRBV2	TRBJ2-1	CASHRSGGAEISEQFF	TGTGCCAGCCATAGGAGCGGGGGGGCGGAAATCAGTGAGCAGTTCTTC
NA	TRBV11-2	TRBJ2-1	CASSLGQYNEQFF	TGTGCCAGCAGCTTAGGGCAGTACAATGAGCAGTTCTTC
NA	TRBV12-3/TRBV12-4	TRBJ2-3	CASSWSTTDTQYF	TGTGCCAGCAGTTGGTCGACCACAGATACGCAGTATTTT
TRBD2	TRBV11-2	TRBJ2-2	CASSGWTRWYTGELFF	TGTGCCAGCAGCGGCTGGACTAGGTGGTACACCGGGGAGCTGTTTTTT